The 24 T cell receptor beta chains below were found in one sample sequenced in a study of shared clonotypes between healthy human individuals. Sequenced by immunoSEQ multiplex PCR; TCRdb stores in-frame clones only, minus some. The profile shows around 320,000 clones, 80% to 90% of them singletons. The sample comprised memory CD8+ T cells sorted from blood. Subset denoted: CD45RO+ cells pooled with CCR7-negative TemRA cells. All receptors derive from a man between 18 and 29 years old in good health.

The rearrangement links TRBV7-9 to TRBJ2-1; possibly TRBD2 for D (5 bases). The CDR3 is 16 amino acids. The V end was cut by 5 bases, the J end by 2 bases, with 16 bases between. Germline CDR1 is SEHNR and CDR2 is FQNEAQ (reference sequence). The CDR3 bases are TGTGCCAGCAGCCCAACCGACGGACTGGCCTACAATGAGCAGTTCTTC. Its translation: CASSPTDGLAYNEQFF.

The CDR3: CASSLISYEQYF. The CDR3 DNA reads TGTGCCAGCAGTTTAATCTCCTACGAGCAGTACTTC. The chain is built from TRBV28 and TRBJ2-7; D unresolved. Germline assignment: CDR1 MDHEN and CDR2 SYDVKM. The CDR3 is 12 residues long. The V and J ends lost 2 bases and 0 bases respectively, with 2 bases between them.

This clone showed up just once. The V and J genes are TRBV27 and TRBJ2-1; the D call may be TRBD1 or TRBD2 (5 bases each). Per the germline V gene, CDR1 is MNHEY and CDR2 is SMNVEV (reference sequence). The CDR3 consists of 15 residues. V was clipped by 7 bases and J by 3 bases, with 16 bases between them. The CDR3 is CASTFPGAHYNEQFF. In DNA form, the CDR3 reads TGTGCCAGCACCTTCCCCGGGGCTCACTACAATGAGCAGTTCTTC.

The chain uses TRBV4-1 and TRBJ1-1; TRBD1 might be the D (6 bases). This CDR3 region has 15 residues. Trimming cost V 4 bases and J 2 bases, with 14 bases left between them. Germline CDR1 and CDR2: MGHRA and YSYEKL. DNA of the CDR3: TGCGCCAGCAGCCGAGGGGGGACCTTAAACACTGAAGCTTTCTTT. It encodes CASSRGGTLNTEAFF.

The J gene is TRBJ1-4, the V gene TRBV4-3; 7 nucleotides line up with TRBD1. The CDR3 has 17 amino acids. Germline values: CDR1 LGHNA, CDR2 YSLEER. The V segment lost 1 base and the J segment 4 bases; nucleotides outside the gene matches: 9. CDR3 region: CASSQGTTGRDNEKLFF. The CDR3 bases are TGCGCCAGCAGCCAAGGGACGACAGGGAGGGATAATGAAAAACTGTTTTTT.

J is TRBJ1-3 and V is TRBV11-2; D remains unclear. Germline V lookup: CDR1 SGHAT, CDR2 FQNNGV. The CDR3 runs to 17 residues. The V gene lost 4 bases and the J gene lost 0 bases, with 16 bases spanning the gap. CDR3 bases: TGTGCCAGCAGCTCACCGAGCCTTTGCAGCTCTGGAAACACCATATATTTT. It encodes CASSSPSLCSSGNTIYF.

This clone was found many times. Different DNA sequences within this sample yield the same CDR3. The V gene is TRBV5-1, the J gene TRBJ2-7; 7 bases line up with TRBD2. Trimming cost V 2 bases and J 1 base; bases outside gene matches: 0. Germline CDR1 SGHRS, CDR2 YFSETQ. The CDR3 totals 13 residues. CDR3 in DNA: TGCGCCAGCAGCTTCGGGGGGTCCTACGAGCAGTACTTC. Translating gives CASSFGGSYEQYF.

V usage is TRBV7-9 and J usage is TRBJ2-3; 10 bases agree with TRBD1. This CDR3 has 15 residues. With 7 bases clipped from V and 5 bases from J, the junction kept 9 bases outside the gene matches. Germline V gene sequence: CDR1 SEHNR, CDR2 FQNEAQ (reference sequence). The CDR3 loop reads CASTYRDRGKDTQYF. CDR3 sequence (DNA): TGTGCCAGCACCTACAGGGACAGGGGAAAAGATACGCAGTATTTT.

This clone was observed a handful of times. Other nucleotide sequences from this sample produce the same CDR3. The chain joins TRBV6-1 to TRBJ1-5; 8 bases are shared with TRBD1. The germline CDR1 and CDR2 sequences are MNHNS and SASEGT. Losses at the gene ends were 4 bases for V and 7 bases for J; bases not matched to a gene: 6. This CDR3 comprises 14 residues. CDR3 nucleotides: TGTGCCAGCAGTGGAACAGGGGGTAGGCAGCCCCAGCATTTT. This codes for CASSGTGGRQPQHF.

The V call is TRBV4-1, the J call TRBJ2-7; D is uncertain. The V gene lost 0 bases and the J gene lost 3 bases, with 9 bases spanning the gap. The CDR3 loop spans 14 amino acids. Per the germline V gene, CDR1 is MGHRA and CDR2 is YSYEKL. CDR3 in DNA: TGCGCCAGCAGCCAAGATGAGGTGGGCTACGAGCAGTACTTC. Protein product: CASSQDEVGYEQYF.

The chain combines TRBV19 with TRBJ1-2; 9 bases line up with TRBD1. CDR1 is LNHDA, CDR2 SQIVND, per germline (reference sequence). V lost 5 bases, J lost 3 bases, and 10 bases stayed unmatched. The CDR3 sequence is 16 residues long. The CDR3 sequence: CASSVQSGQGYYGYTF. The CDR3 coding sequence is TGTGCCAGTAGTGTTCAATCGGGACAGGGTTACTATGGCTACACCTTC.

The chain couples TRBV6-5 to TRBJ2-5; D is ambiguous. There are 16 residues in the CDR3. V was pared by 0 bases and J by 5 bases, with 16 bases between. In germline, CDR1 is MNHEY, CDR2 SVGAGI. The CDR3 reads CASSYSNVWLEETQYF. In nucleotides, the CDR3 is TGTGCCAGCAGTTACTCGAATGTTTGGCTTGAGGAGACCCAGTACTTC.

The rearrangement joins TRBV7-6 to TRBJ1-1; D is ambiguous. This CDR3 comprises 13 residues. Germline V gene lookup returns CDR1 SGHVS and CDR2 FNYEAQ. V dropped 0 bases and J dropped 7 bases, with 9 bases sitting between them. CDR3 sequence reads: CASSLALRSEAFF. The DNA of the CDR3 is TGTGCCAGCAGCTTAGCGTTGAGGAGTGAAGCTTTCTTT.

The chain employs TRBV6-5 and TRBJ1-2; perhaps TRBD1 as D (5 bases). The V end was cut by 4 bases, the J end by 13 bases, with 19 bases between. Germline-derived CDR1 and CDR2 are MNHEY and SVGAGI. CDR3 length equals 13 residues. The CDR3 loop reads CASSSGGGLHPTF. The CDR3 nucleotides read TGTGCCAGCAGTTCCGGGGGAGGACTTCACCCCACCTTC.

The chain uses TRBV13 and TRBJ1-2; the D gene is possibly TRBD1 (5 bases). CDR3 length: 14 residues. The ends were cut back, 0 bases at V and 3 bases at J, with 8 bases in the middle. The V gene's germline CDR1 is PRHDT and CDR2 FYEKMQ (reference sequence). CDR3 nucleotide sequence: TGTGCCAGCAGCTTAGGGCAGGGCCACTATGGCTACACCTTC. Translated, it gives CASSLGQGHYGYTF. The whole variable domain, remainder taken from reference TRBV13 and TRBJ1-2, is AAGVIQSPRHLIKEKRETATLKCYPIPRHDTVYWYQQGPGQDPQFLISFYEKMQSDKGSIPDRFSAQQFSDYHSELNMSSLELGDSALYFCASSLGQGHYGYTFGSGTRLTVV.

This chain uses TRBV27 with TRBJ2-7; the match to TRBD2 covers 8 bases. The CDR3 loop spans 16 amino acids. Germline CDR1 and CDR2: MNHEY and SMNVEV (reference sequence). With V trimmed by 5 bases and J by 4 bases, 13 bases remained unmatched. The CDR3 region is CASSPSGGEYGYEQYF. CDR3 coding DNA: TGTGCCAGCAGTCCCTCGGGAGGGGAGTACGGGTACGAGCAGTACTTC.

A single count supports this clone. The chain carries TRBV19 and TRBJ1-1; D not certain. With 2 bases removed from V and 7 bases from J, the gap between germline ends came to 11 bases. CDR3 length: 13 residues. CDR1 and CDR2 (germline): LNHDA, SQIVND (reference sequence). The CDR3, as DNA: TGTGCCAGTAGTATAATGGCCCCCGGTGAAGCTTTCTTT. Translated: CASSIMAPGEAFF.

The chain joins TRBV5-4 to TRBJ1-1, with 7 bases lining up with TRBD1. CDR3 length: 16 residues. CDR1 is SGHNT and CDR2 is YYREEE in the germline V gene (reference sequence). The ends lost 4 bases at V and 0 bases at J; junction bases unmatched: 9. The CDR3 DNA sequence: TGTGCCAGCAGCGTAGGGACAGCTCCCATGAACACTGAAGCTTTCTTT. As protein: CASSVGTAPMNTEAFF.

The J gene is TRBJ1-6, the V gene TRBV7-9; D remains unclear. Germline V gene lookup returns CDR1 SEHNR and CDR2 FQNEAQ (reference sequence). V was shortened by 5 bases and J by 7 bases, with 15 bases between the two germline ends. The CDR3 spans 15 residues. The CDR3 sequence: CASSPRVGRNSPLHF. In nucleotides, the CDR3 is TGTGCCAGCAGCCCCCGGGTAGGGAGGAATTCACCCCTCCACTTT.

The chain couples TRBV11-2 to TRBJ1-1; D is uncertain. The CDR3 is 13 amino acids. V lost 5 bases, J lost 2 bases, and 9 bases lay in between. Per germline, CDR1 SGHAT and CDR2 FQNNGV. CDR3 sequence (DNA): TGTGCCAGCAGCGTTCACCGTAACACTGAAGCTTTCTTT. Translated, it gives CASSVHRNTEAFF.

The count of this clone is one. The chain recombines TRBV27 with TRBJ2-3, with unresolved D. The CDR3 consists of 15 residues. V shed 3 bases and J shed 3 bases, with 13 bases lying between them. CDR1 is MNHEY, CDR2 SMNVEV, per germline (reference sequence). CDR3 DNA: TGTGCCAGCAGTTTCAACGCAGGCTTTACAGATACGCAGTATTTT. It encodes CASSFNAGFTDTQYF.

The chain recombines TRBV7-2 with TRBJ2-3; 9 bases map to TRBD2. This CDR3 contains 16 residues. The ends lost 0 bases at V and 2 bases at J; junction bases unmatched: 3. Germline assignment: CDR1 SGHTA and CDR2 FQGNSA. The chain's CDR3 is CASSLATSGYTDTQYF. The CDR3 DNA reads as TGTGCCAGCAGCTTAGCGACTAGCGGATACACAGATACGCAGTATTTT.

The chain has TRBV6-1 and TRBJ2-7; D gene ambiguous. CDR1 MNHNS and CDR2 SASEGT come from the germline V gene. This CDR3 has 14 residues. The V end lost 2 bases, the J end lost 3 bases, and 11 bases lay between the germline ends. For the CDR3, the DNA is TGTGCCAGCAGTGAACTATTGCTTCTCTACGAGCAGTACTTC. This gives the protein CASSELLLLYEQYF.

The V and J genes are TRBV5-6 and TRBJ2-1; no clear D gene. Trimming left V 2 bases short and J 2 bases short, with 14 bases between. The germline V gene has CDR1 SGHDT and CDR2 YYEEEE. This CDR3 spans 16 amino acids. CDR3 region: CASSFPLGIAYNEQFF. The CDR3, as DNA: TGTGCCAGCAGCTTTCCCCTAGGTATAGCCTACAATGAGCAGTTCTTC.